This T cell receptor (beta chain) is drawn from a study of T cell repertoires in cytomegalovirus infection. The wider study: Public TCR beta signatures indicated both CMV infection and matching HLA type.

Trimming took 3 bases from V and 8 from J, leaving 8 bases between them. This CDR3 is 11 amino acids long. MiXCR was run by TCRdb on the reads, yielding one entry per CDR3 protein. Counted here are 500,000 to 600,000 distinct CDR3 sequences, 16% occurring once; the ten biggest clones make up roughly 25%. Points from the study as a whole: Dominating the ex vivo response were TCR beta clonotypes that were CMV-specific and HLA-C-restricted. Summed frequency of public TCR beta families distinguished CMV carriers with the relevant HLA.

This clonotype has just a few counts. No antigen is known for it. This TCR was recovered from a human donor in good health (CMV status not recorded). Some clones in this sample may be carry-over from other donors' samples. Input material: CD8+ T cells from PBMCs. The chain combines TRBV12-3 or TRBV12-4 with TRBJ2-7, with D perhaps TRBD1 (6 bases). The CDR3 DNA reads TGTGCCAGCAGTTTCGGGACACAGCAGTACTTC. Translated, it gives CASSFGTQQYF.